Presented here are 18 T cell receptor beta chains from one specimen sequenced in a study of shared clonotypes between healthy human individuals. The table came from immunoSEQ multiplex PCR; TCRdb's copy has only in-frame clones and leaves some out. The table has around 600,000 clones, 97% seen once. The sample taken for sequencing was naive CD4+ T cells sorted from blood. Stated subset: CD45RA+ positively selected. Every receptor here comes from a woman in her 30s in good health.

The V call is TRBV28, the J call TRBJ1-1; 7 nucleotides line up with TRBD1. Germline CDR1 is MDHEN and CDR2 is SYDVKM. There are 14 residues in the CDR3. J was trimmed by 5 bases and V by 5 bases; bases with no gene match: 8. CDR3 protein: CASSPGTAFTEAFF. For the CDR3, the DNA is TGTGCCAGCAGTCCCGGGACAGCCTTTACTGAAGCTTTCTTT. Together with reference TRBV28 and TRBJ1-1, the CDR3 gives the full variable domain: DVKVTQSSRYLVKRTGEKVFLECVQDMDHENMFWYRQDPGLGLRLIYFSYDVKMKEKGDIPEGYSVSREKKERFSLILESASTNQTSMYLCASSPGTAFTEAFFGQGTRLTVV.

The chain uses TRBV5-4 and TRBJ1-1; D unresolved. The CDR3 totals 15 residues. V was pared by 2 bases and J by 5 bases, with 16 bases between. From germline, CDR1 is SGHNT and CDR2 YYREEE (reference sequence). The DNA of the CDR3 is TGTGCCAGCAGCTTCGGAGGGCGTGCTTTGACTGAAGCTTTCTTT. Translating it yields CASSFGGRALTEAFF.

The genes are TRBV4-2 and TRBJ2-7; D not certain. CDR3 length: 15 residues. Germline values: CDR1 LGHNA, CDR2 YNFKEQ. V was clipped by 0 bases and J by 2 bases, with 11 bases between them. CDR3 DNA sequence: TGTGCCAGCAGCCAAGATGAGTGGCTAGCCTACGAGCAGTACTTC. This gives the protein CASSQDEWLAYEQYF.

J is TRBJ2-3 and V is TRBV29-1, with D possibly being TRBD1 (7 bases). V lost 5 bases, J lost 0 bases, and 21 bases lay in between. CDR1 is SQVTM and CDR2 is ANQGSEA in the germline V gene. The CDR3 contains 17 residues. The CDR3 nucleotides are TGCAGCGTTACACAGGGGTTTGGTGGGACTAGCACAGATACGCAGTATTTT. Its protein product is CSVTQGFGGTSTDTQYF.

This chain joins TRBV28 and TRBJ2-7; TRBD2 matches at 9 bases. CDR3 size: 16 residues. Germline CDR1 and CDR2: MDHEN and SYDVKM. Trimming cost V 6 bases and J 1 base; bases outside gene matches: 10. The CDR3 coding sequence is TGTGCCAGCAGATCTATAGCGGGAGTCAAGTCCTACGAGCAGTACTTC. Its translation is CASRSIAGVKSYEQYF.

This clone was recorded once. The V gene is TRBV7-2, the J gene TRBJ2-7; D gene ambiguous. Germline-derived CDR1 and CDR2 are SGHTA and FQGNSA. The ends were cut back, 5 bases at V and 6 bases at J, with 11 bases in the middle. The CDR3 sequence is 12 residues long. The CDR3 DNA follows: TGTGCCAGCAGCGCCTTCTTGGGCGAGCAGTACTTC. Its protein product is CASSAFLGEQYF.

The chain couples TRBV18 to TRBJ2-7; 7 bases are shared with TRBD2. The germline V gene has CDR1 KGHSH and CDR2 LQKENI. With 6 bases clipped from V and 3 bases from J, the junction kept 5 bases outside the gene matches. The CDR3 is made up of 13 amino acids. CDR3 in amino acids: CASSTSYDYEQYF. The CDR3 bases are TGTGCCAGCTCGACTAGCTATGACTACGAGCAGTACTTC.

The CDR3 region has the DNA TGTGCCAGCAGTGGCGTGGGACTGGGGAATGAGCAGTTCTTC. Translated, it gives CASSGVGLGNEQFF. The V gene is TRBV25-1, the J gene TRBJ2-1; a weak D match, TRBD2 (6 bases). The CDR3 length is 14 residues. Trimming cost V 4 bases and J 7 bases, with 14 bases left between them. Germline V CDR1 and CDR2: MGHDK, SYGVNS. Drawing the rest from reference TRBV25-1 and TRBJ2-1, the complete variable domain is EADIYQTPRYLVIGTGKKITLECSQTMGHDKMYWYQQDPGMELHLIHYSYGVNSTEKGDLSSESTVSRIRTEHFPLTLESARPSHTSQYLCASSGVGLGNEQFFGPGTRLTVL.

The chain uses TRBV7-2 and TRBJ1-1; 8 bases are a match to TRBD1. The V gene end was trimmed by 2 bases and the J gene end by 5 bases; junction bases not matched to a gene: 7. CDR1 and CDR2 (germline): SGHTA, FQGNSA. This CDR3 is built from 15 residues. The CDR3 sequence is CASSLSQGAKTEAFF. The CDR3 DNA follows: TGTGCCAGCAGCTTATCCCAGGGGGCGAAGACTGAAGCTTTCTTT.

J is TRBJ2-1 and V is TRBV5-1; 8 bases fit TRBD2. Trimming removed 5 bases from V and 9 bases from J; junction bases left unmatched: 10. Germline CDR1 and CDR2: SGHRS and YFSETQ. This CDR3 region has 14 residues. The CDR3 region is CASRSSGILGEQFF. CDR3 DNA: TGCGCCAGCAGGAGTAGCGGGATTCTTGGTGAGCAGTTCTTC.

The CDR3 bases are TGCAGCGTGTCCGGGACAGGGTTGGGTGAAAAACTGTTTTTT. It specifies CSVSGTGLGEKLFF. The chain couples TRBV29-1 to TRBJ1-4, with 9 positions matching TRBD1. This CDR3 comprises 14 residues. V trimming: 6 bases; J trimming: 7 bases; junction bases outside the gene matches: 9. CDR1 SQVTM and CDR2 ANQGSEA come from the germline V gene.

This chain joins TRBV19 and TRBJ1-5; tentative D call: TRBD1 (5 bases). The length of the CDR3 is 14 residues. Deletions cut 6 bases from V and 3 bases from J, with 12 bases between. The germline CDR1 and CDR2 sequences are LNHDA and SQIVND (reference sequence). The CDR3: CASRRPRDNQPQHF. CDR3 bases: TGTGCCAGTAGACGACCCAGGGACAATCAGCCCCAGCATTTT.

The rearrangement joins TRBV7-8 to TRBJ2-3, with 14 bases aligning to TRBD2. V was pared by 3 bases and J by 4 bases, with 9 bases of the junction left unmatched. The CDR3 runs 18 residues. Germline V gives CDR1 SGHVS, CDR2 FQNEAQ. The CDR3, as DNA: TGTGCCAGCAGCTTCAGGACTAGCGGGAGGACCCGCCCAGATACGCAGTATTTT. It yields the protein CASSFRTSGRTRPDTQYF.

J is TRBJ1-1 and V is TRBV15; 7 nucleotides align to TRBD1. The CDR3 totals 17 residues. Germline-derived CDR1 and CDR2 are LNHNV and YYDKDF (reference sequence). The V segment lost 5 bases and the J segment 1 base; nucleotides outside the gene matches: 13. The CDR3 loop reads CATSHTPGGIGNTEAFF. CDR3 in DNA: TGTGCCACCAGCCACACTCCAGGGGGGATAGGGAACACTGAAGCTTTCTTT.

The gene calls are TRBV6-1 and TRBJ2-1, with D tentatively TRBD2 (5 bases). Germline lookup yields CDR1 MNHNS and CDR2 SASEGT. The CDR3 has 14 residues. V dropped 8 bases and J dropped 2 bases, with 13 bases sitting between them. This CDR3 is CASAGSVTYNEQFF. Here the CDR3 DNA reads TGTGCCAGCGCCGGTAGCGTGACCTACAATGAGCAGTTCTTC.

This CDR3 is CASRRDTAMNTEAFF. Written as DNA, the CDR3 is TGCGCCAGCAGGCGGGACACAGCCATGAACACTGAAGCTTTCTTT. The V and J genes are TRBV10-1 and TRBJ1-1; TRBD1 might be the D (6 bases). Germline V CDR1 and CDR2: WNHNN, SYGVQD (reference sequence). Trimming took off 6 bases at V and 0 bases at J, with 14 bases between the two ends. The CDR3 totals 15 residues.

The chain carries TRBV18 and TRBJ1-4; the D gene is possibly TRBD1 (5 bases). Germline V gives CDR1 KGHSH, CDR2 LQKENI. The CDR3 extends over 14 amino acids. Trimming left V 1 base short and J 4 bases short, with 7 bases between. As DNA, the CDR3 is TGTGCCAGCTCACCACGGGGGATTAATGAAAAACTGTTTTTT. It is translated as CASSPRGINEKLFF. Based on the CDR3 plus reference TRBV18 and TRBJ1-4, the full variable domain is NAGVMQNPRHLVRRRGQEARLRCSPMKGHSHVYWYRQLPEEGLKFMVYLQKENIIDESGMPKERFSAEFPKEGPSILRIQQVVRGDSAAYFCASSPRGINEKLFFGSGTQLSVL.

Comment on this clone: Other DNA variants within this sample encode the same CDR3. The chain couples TRBV2 to TRBJ2-7; 13 bases are a match to TRBD2. The length of the CDR3 is 14 residues. Germline V gene data show CDR1 as SNHLY and CDR2 as FYNNEI. J lost 4 bases, V lost 6 bases, and 3 bases had no gene match. The CDR3 bases are TGTGCCAGCAGAGGGACTAGCGGGACGTACGAGCAGTACTTC. It yields the protein CASRGTSGTYEQYF.